Described below is a single TCR beta chain sequence and its context. Its target is not known. Sample-barcoded 5' priming and a J-beta primer mix drove a second PCR of roughly 7 to 11 cycles. Each CDR3 protein is one row after TCRdb ran MiXCR on the 5' RACE reads. The repertoire holds about 800,000 distinct CDR3 sequences, with around 50% as singletons. V lost 0 bases, J lost 5 bases, and 11 bases lay in between. CDR3 length equals 14 residues. The V gene's germline CDR1 is DFQATT and CDR2 SNEGSKA (reference sequence). These data come from a study of blood T cells in healthy people across ages. Healthy Caucasian individuals from Russia aged about 6 to 90 were enrolled as donors. Whole-study findings and limits: The study found TCR beta diversity correlated strongly with naive T cell percentage. With donor CMV status unknown, expanded clonotype changes were possibly confounded.

Material for sequencing was blood. The source of this sequence is a man older than 75 in good health. This chain uses TRBV20-1 with TRBJ2-1; tentative D call: TRBD2 (6 bases). CDR3: CSARDPGENNEQFF. In DNA form, the CDR3 reads TGCAGTGCTAGAGATCCGGGAGAAAACAATGAGCAGTTCTTC.